The 9 T cell receptor beta chains below were found in one sample sequenced in a study of blood T cell repertoires in COVID-19. Method: immunoSEQ multiplex PCR; TCRdb's copy keeps in-frame clones and lacks some. The data show some 150,000 clones, 65% to 90% seen once. Sequenced input: peripheral blood. The receptors derive from a man aged 65 to 79 with acute or convalescent COVID-19.

This chain joins TRBV6-5 and TRBJ2-7; D may be TRBD1 (5 bases). CDR3 length equals 13 residues. V was pared by 5 bases and J by 2 bases, with 10 bases between. In germline, CDR1 is MNHEY, CDR2 SVGAGI. The CDR3 DNA sequence: TGTGCCAGCAGTAGAGACAGACCCTACGAGCAGTACTTC. Translating it yields CASSRDRPYEQYF.

V and J are TRBV28 and TRBJ1-2, with unresolved D. V was pared by 3 bases and J by 3 bases, with 8 bases between. The CDR3 is 13 residues long. Germline lookup yields CDR1 MDHEN and CDR2 SYDVKM. This chain's CDR3 is CASSLRVDYGYTF. CDR3 bases: TGTGCCAGCAGTTTGAGGGTTGACTATGGCTACACCTTC.

CDR3 protein: CASSRDRELYGYTF. The CDR3 DNA reads as TGTGCCAGCAGTCGGGACAGGGAGCTCTATGGCTACACCTTC. The J gene is TRBJ1-2, the V gene TRBV27, with 9 bases fitting TRBD1. After removal of 5 bases from V and 4 bases from J, the junction contained 5 bases not matched to a gene. CDR3 length: 14 amino acids. The germline V gene encodes CDR1 MNHEY and CDR2 SMNVEV (reference sequence).

This chain connects TRBV19 to TRBJ1-1, with D perhaps TRBD1 (5 bases). The germline CDR1 and CDR2 sequences are LNHDA and SQIVND (reference sequence). Trimming took 8 bases from V and 0 from J, leaving 10 bases between them. This CDR3 is built from 13 residues. This CDR3 is CASGGTVNTEAFF. The CDR3 nucleotides are TGTGCCAGTGGGGGGACGGTGAACACTGAAGCTTTCTTT.

This clone was picked up one time. The V call is TRBV6-5, the J call TRBJ1-1, with unresolved D. This CDR3 has 13 residues. V was shortened by 5 bases and J by 1 base, with 8 bases between the two germline ends. Germline CDR1 and CDR2: MNHEY and SVGAGI. CDR3 loop: CASSLDWNTEAFF. CDR3 bases: TGTGCCAGCAGTCTGGACTGGAACACTGAAGCTTTCTTT.

The DNA for the CDR3 is TGTGCCAGCAGCTCGACTAGCGGGAGGCGGGGGACCCAGTACTTC. Its translation is CASSSTSGRRGTQYF. This chain uses TRBV28 with TRBJ2-5; 13 bases map to TRBD2. There are 15 residues in the CDR3. With V trimmed by 6 bases and J by 7 bases, 8 bases remained unmatched. Germline-derived CDR1 and CDR2 are MDHEN and SYDVKM.

This chain connects TRBV11-3 to TRBJ2-1, with 14 bases identical to TRBD2. Germline V gene sequence: CDR1 SGHNT, CDR2 YENEEA. Trimming removed 4 bases from V and 0 bases from J; junction bases left unmatched: 5. CDR3 length: 18 amino acids. CDR3 residues: CASSSSGTSGSSYNEQFF. The CDR3 DNA sequence: TGTGCCAGCAGCTCCTCCGGGACTAGCGGGAGCTCCTACAATGAGCAGTTCTTC.

The chain employs TRBV24-1 and TRBJ2-5; 7 positions agree with TRBD1. Germline trimming cut 5 bases from V and 2 bases from J; bases unmatched to any gene: 1. CDR1 is KGHDR and CDR2 is SFDVKD in the germline V gene. This CDR3 is built from 13 residues. Here the CDR3 DNA reads TGTGCCACCAGTGGACAGGGACAAGAGACCCAGTACTTC. It specifies CATSGQGQETQYF.

The chain employs TRBV21-1 and TRBJ2-3; TRBD2, as called in the table, went unchecked against the DNA. TRBV21-1 has pseudogene status. The CDR3 is 19 residues long. CDR3 loop: CASSHLVLTSGREADTQYF. DNA for the CDR3: TGTGCCAGCAGCCACTTAGTCTTGACTAGCGGGAGGGAGGCAGATACGCAGTATTTT.